One sample yielded the 19 T cell receptor beta chains listed below, sequenced in a study of blood T cell repertoires in COVID-19. Some clones are missing from TCRdb's copy, which holds only in-frame ones; the method was immunoSEQ multiplex PCR. The profile shows approximately 250,000 clones, 88% of them singletons. Sequencing was carried out using PBMCs or T cells enriched from blood (not recorded which). These receptors all come from an older woman in a cohort exposed to, infected with or recovered from COVID-19 (not recorded which).

The chain combines TRBV2 with TRBJ2-2; no definite D call. This CDR3 has 13 residues. CDR1 SNHLY and CDR2 FYNNEI come from the germline V gene. V was trimmed by 8 bases and J by 3 bases, leaving 10 bases between them. The CDR3 sequence is CASHARDTGELFF. CDR3 nucleotides: TGTGCCAGCCATGCTCGCGACACCGGGGAGCTGTTTTTT.

J is TRBJ1-2 and V is TRBV4-3; tentatively, D is TRBD1 (5 bases). The germline V gene encodes CDR1 LGHNA and CDR2 YSLEER. V lost 0 bases, J lost 7 bases, and 18 bases lay in between. The CDR3 has 16 residues. Written as DNA, the CDR3 is TGCGCCAGCAGCCAAGAAACCCCAGGGAACGTAGGTGGCTACACCTTC. Its translation is CASSQETPGNVGGYTF.

This clone has just one count. The chain links TRBV5-6 to TRBJ1-4, with TRBD1 identical over 8 bases. Germline V lookup: CDR1 SGHDT, CDR2 YYEEEE. The CDR3 extends over 16 amino acids. J lost 1 base, V lost 4 bases, and 6 bases had no gene match. CDR3 bases: TGTGCCAGCAGCCTCGGACAGGGTATAACTAATGAAAAACTGTTTTTT. This codes for CASSLGQGITNEKLFF.

The chain has TRBV6-1 and TRBJ1-5, with 7 bases lining up with TRBD1. CDR3 length: 13 amino acids. Per the germline V gene, CDR1 is MNHNS and CDR2 is SASEGT. The trim removed 5 bases at V and 7 bases at J, leaving 5 bases unmatched. Here the CDR3 reads CASSPQGNQPQHF. In nucleotides, the CDR3 is TGTGCCAGCAGTCCACAGGGGAACCAGCCCCAGCATTTT.

J is TRBJ2-1 and V is TRBV28; 11 bases align to TRBD2. CDR3 length: 16 amino acids. Germline V CDR1 and CDR2: MDHEN, SYDVKM. Losses at the gene ends were 2 bases for V and 8 bases for J; bases not matched to a gene: 8. CDR3: CASSLGDTSGSDEQFF. CDR3 DNA: TGTGCCAGCAGTTTAGGGGATACTAGCGGGAGTGATGAGCAGTTCTTC.

V and J are TRBV4-3 and TRBJ1-5; D gene ambiguous. V was cut by 1 base and J by 5 bases, with 12 bases left in between. Germline CDR1 LGHNA, CDR2 YSLEER. The CDR3 sequence is 15 residues long. CDR3 loop: CASSQGSTRDQPQHF. The CDR3 DNA follows: TGCGCCAGCAGCCAAGGGTCCACGAGGGATCAGCCCCAGCATTTT.

The DNA of the CDR3 is TGTGCCAGCAGCTTAGGGACACTAGCGTCGAGCTCCTACAATGAGCAGTTCTTC. As protein: CASSLGTLASSSYNEQFF. The chain joins TRBV7-2 to TRBJ2-1; TRBD2 matches 7 bases. Germline CDR1 and CDR2: SGHTA and FQGNSA. The CDR3 is 18 residues long. V gave up 1 base and J gave up 0 bases; unmatched junction bases: 9.

The chain couples TRBV6-5 to TRBJ1-4; D is perhaps TRBD1 (5 bases). The length of the CDR3 is 15 residues. In germline, CDR1 is MNHEY, CDR2 SVGAGI. V was pared by 8 bases and J by 4 bases, with 17 bases between. The CDR3 reads CASGGWRQNNEKLFF. CDR3 bases: TGTGCCAGCGGCGGATGGCGACAGAATAATGAAAAACTGTTTTTT.

This clone was counted a single time. The CDR3 DNA is TGTGCCAGCAGTTTTGAGTTAAATCAGCCCCAGCATTTT. Residues: CASSFELNQPQHF. The genes are TRBV12-3 or TRBV12-4 and TRBJ1-5; D not certain. The CDR3 is 13 residues long. The V end lost 3 bases, the J end lost 4 bases, and 7 bases lay between the germline ends.

The V and J genes are TRBV5-1 and TRBJ1-5, with 9 bases identical to TRBD1. Trimming at V came to 4 bases and at J to 6 bases, leaving 8 bases not matched to a gene. This CDR3 contains 15 residues. Per germline, CDR1 SGHRS and CDR2 YFSETQ. DNA for the CDR3: TGCGCCAGCAGCCTACTTCCGGGACAGGGTCAGCCCCAGCATTTT. Amino acid sequence: CASSLLPGQGQPQHF.

The rearrangement uses TRBV6-5 and TRBJ1-2; D possibly corresponds to TRBD1 (6 bases). Germline CDR1 is MNHEY and CDR2 is SVGAGI. The CDR3 totals 11 residues. V was trimmed by 6 bases and J by 6 bases, leaving 8 bases between them. The CDR3 reads CASSPGDGYTF. As DNA, the CDR3 is TGTGCCAGCAGCCCAGGGGATGGCTACACCTTC.

This clone has only a few counts. The chain couples TRBV5-4 to TRBJ1-2; D gene unclear. Germline V gene lookup returns CDR1 SGHNT and CDR2 YYREEE (reference sequence). V shed 0 bases and J shed 1 base, with 16 bases lying between them. This CDR3 spans 17 amino acids. The CDR3 loop is CASSLGKSVEGNYGYTF. CDR3 bases: TGTGCCAGCAGCTTGGGGAAATCGGTAGAGGGTAACTATGGCTACACCTTC.

In this sample, this clone turned up once. This chain joins TRBV6-5 and TRBJ2-1; no clear D gene. V lost 6 bases and J lost 5, with 11 bases in between. This CDR3 spans 13 amino acids. CDR1 and CDR2 (germline): MNHEY, SVGAGI. CDR3 in amino acids: CASRPLPNNEQFF. In nucleotides, the CDR3 is TGTGCCAGCAGGCCTCTACCCAACAATGAGCAGTTCTTC.

This clone appeared once. CDR3 sequence (DNA): TGTGCCAGCTCACCACCGGGGGCCTTTAATGAAAAACTGTTTTTT. This gives the protein CASSPPGAFNEKLFF. The rearrangement links TRBV18 to TRBJ1-4; possible D gene TRBD1, 6 bases. The germline V and J ends were trimmed by 0 bases and 4 bases, with 9 bases remaining between them. Germline V CDR1 and CDR2: KGHSH, LQKENI. There are 15 residues in the CDR3.

The CDR3 loop reads CASATTGTVNEKLFF. In DNA form, the CDR3 reads TGTGCCAGCGCCACTACGGGGACAGTGAATGAAAAACTGTTTTTT. The J gene is TRBJ1-4, the V gene TRBV9, with 7 positions matching TRBD1. The V and J ends lost 7 bases and 5 bases, in that order; junction bases with no gene match: 11. CDR1 is SGDLS and CDR2 is YYNGEE in the germline V gene. The CDR3 loop spans 15 amino acids.

The chain is built from TRBV11-2 and TRBJ1-6; D gene unclear. The germline gives CDR1 SGHAT, CDR2 FQNNGV. V was cut by 2 bases and J by 1 base, with 12 bases left in between. This CDR3 comprises 17 residues. CDR3 residues: CASSLLKGGSYNSPLHF. The CDR3 region has the DNA TGTGCCAGCAGCTTACTCAAGGGAGGGTCCTATAATTCACCCCTCCACTTT.

The chain is built from TRBV7-8 and TRBJ1-5; TRBD1 might be the D (5 bases). Germline CDR1 and CDR2: SGHVS and FQNEAQ. V was shortened by 2 bases and J by 0 bases, with 20 bases between the two germline ends. CDR3 length: 19 residues. The CDR3 sequence is CASSLRSAGGVISNQPQHF. The CDR3 bases are TGTGCCAGCAGCTTAAGGTCCGCGGGAGGGGTAATTAGCAATCAGCCCCAGCATTTT.

The chain employs TRBV5-1 and TRBJ2-1, with a possible D match to TRBD1 (5 bases). Trimming removed 4 bases at V and 6 bases at J, with 14 bases between. The CDR3 consists of 14 residues. Germline loops: CDR1 SGHRS, CDR2 YFSETQ. CDR3 in amino acids: CASSDPQGSNEQFF. The CDR3 DNA sequence: TGCGCCAGCAGCGATCCGCAGGGTAGCAATGAGCAGTTCTTC.

This chain uses TRBV12-3 or TRBV12-4 with TRBJ2-7; 9 bases agree with TRBD2. Germline trimming cut 10 bases from V and 5 bases from J; bases unmatched to any gene: 9. The CDR3 runs 13 residues. The CDR3 reads CANSPSGRNEQYF. The CDR3 DNA reads as TGTGCCAACAGCCCCAGCGGGAGGAACGAGCAGTACTTC.